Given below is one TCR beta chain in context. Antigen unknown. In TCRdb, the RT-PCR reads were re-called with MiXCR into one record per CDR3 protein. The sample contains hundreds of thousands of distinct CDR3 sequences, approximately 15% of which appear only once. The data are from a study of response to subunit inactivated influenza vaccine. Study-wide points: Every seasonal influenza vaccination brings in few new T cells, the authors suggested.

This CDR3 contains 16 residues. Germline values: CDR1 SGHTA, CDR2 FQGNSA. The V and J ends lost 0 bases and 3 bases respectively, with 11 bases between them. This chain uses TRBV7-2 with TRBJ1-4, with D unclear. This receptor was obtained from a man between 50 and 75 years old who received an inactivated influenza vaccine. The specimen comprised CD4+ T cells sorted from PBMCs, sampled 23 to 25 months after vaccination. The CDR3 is CASSLAGVGANEKLFF. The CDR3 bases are TGTGCCAGCAGCTTAGCTGGGGTCGGAGCTAATGAAAAACTGTTTTTT.